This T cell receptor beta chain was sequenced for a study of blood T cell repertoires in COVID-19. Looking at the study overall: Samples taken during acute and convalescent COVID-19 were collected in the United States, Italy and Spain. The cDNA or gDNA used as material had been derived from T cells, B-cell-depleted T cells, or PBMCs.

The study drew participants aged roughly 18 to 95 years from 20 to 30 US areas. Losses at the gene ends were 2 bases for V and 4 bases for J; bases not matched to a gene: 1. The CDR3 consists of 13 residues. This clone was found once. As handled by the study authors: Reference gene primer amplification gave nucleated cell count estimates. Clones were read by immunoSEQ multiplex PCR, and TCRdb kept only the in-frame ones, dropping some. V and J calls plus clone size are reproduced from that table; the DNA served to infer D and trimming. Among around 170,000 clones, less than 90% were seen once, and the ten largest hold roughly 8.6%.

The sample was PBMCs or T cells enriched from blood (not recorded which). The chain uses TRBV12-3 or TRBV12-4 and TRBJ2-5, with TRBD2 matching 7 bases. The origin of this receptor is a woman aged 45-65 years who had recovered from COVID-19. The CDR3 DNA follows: TGTGCCAGCAGTTTAAGGGAGGGAGAGACCCAGTACTTC. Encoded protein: CASSLREGETQYF.